These 24 T cell receptor beta chains originate from one sample sequenced in a study of T cell responses to AZD1222 COVID-19 vaccine. TCRdb's table, derived via immunoSEQ multiplex PCR, lists solely in-frame clones and lacks some. The sample holds some 130,000 clones, about 93% seen once. This sample comprised peripheral blood, obtained 28 days after the second AZD1222 dose. These receptors were obtained from an adult who received the AZD1222 COVID-19 vaccine.

This chain connects TRBV7-9 to TRBJ1-2, with no clear D. This CDR3 is built from 15 residues. The germline gives CDR1 SEHNR, CDR2 FQNEAQ (reference sequence). V shed 0 bases and J shed 2 bases, with 10 bases lying between them. The CDR3 DNA follows: TGTGCCAGCAGCTTAGCGTCGATGGGAAACTATGGCTACACCTTC. It is translated as CASSLASMGNYGYTF.

The genes are TRBV2 and TRBJ1-3; D gene ambiguous. V was shortened by 5 bases and J by 1 base, with 12 bases between the two germline ends. Germline CDR1 and CDR2: SNHLY and FYNNEI. The CDR3 loop spans 15 amino acids. The CDR3 sequence: CASSYRALSGNTIYF. In nucleotides, the CDR3 is TGTGCCAGCAGTTACCGGGCCCTTTCTGGAAACACCATATATTTT.

The V and J genes are TRBV30 and TRBJ1-5, with a possible D match to TRBD1 (5 bases). Trimming stripped 5 bases from V and 3 bases from J, with 11 bases between. This CDR3 is 13 amino acids long. Germline V gene lookup returns CDR1 GTSNPN and CDR2 SVGIG (reference sequence). CDR3 residues: CAWGQGNNQPQHF. The CDR3 DNA is TGTGCCTGGGGGCAGGGTAACAATCAGCCCCAGCATTTT.

The rearrangement uses TRBV30 and TRBJ1-5; D perhaps matches TRBD1 (6 bases). Trimming left V 2 bases short and J 6 bases short, with 26 bases between. The CDR3 spans 18 residues. Germline V gene sequence: CDR1 GTSNPN, CDR2 SVGIG (reference sequence). The CDR3 nucleotides read TGTGCCTGGAGTCGAAGCTCGGCAGGGGAGGTATTAGGTCAGCCCCAGCATTTT. Translation gives CAWSRSSAGEVLGQPQHF.

The chain recombines TRBV5-1 with TRBJ2-1; 12 bases align to TRBD1. In germline, CDR1 is SGHRS, CDR2 YFSETQ. With 3 bases clipped from V and 8 bases from J, the junction kept 3 bases outside the gene matches. This CDR3 spans 14 amino acids. The CDR3 is CASSWGTGGDEQFF. In DNA form, the CDR3 reads TGCGCCAGCAGCTGGGGGACAGGGGGCGATGAGCAGTTCTTC.

The chain uses TRBV6-5 and TRBJ1-2, with D tentatively TRBD1 (6 bases). The CDR3 length is 15 residues. Germline values: CDR1 MNHEY, CDR2 SVGAGI. Trimming removed 5 bases at V and 8 bases at J, with 21 bases between. DNA for the CDR3: TGTGCCAGCAGTCCTCTTACAGGGAAGGGCGGGGGCTACACCTTC. It is translated as CASSPLTGKGGGYTF.

The sample holds one count of this clone. The chain employs TRBV6-5 and TRBJ1-2, with 9 bases aligning to TRBD1. Germline-derived CDR1 and CDR2 are MNHEY and SVGAGI. The CDR3 runs to 13 residues. The V segment lost 8 bases and the J segment 5 bases; nucleotides outside the gene matches: 6. CDR3 region: CASQGQGGYGYTF. The CDR3 DNA reads TGTGCCAGCCAGGGACAGGGTGGTTATGGCTACACCTTC.

The chain joins TRBV10-3 to TRBJ2-7; D is undetermined. V lost 1 base and J 3 bases, leaving 1 base between the germline ends. CDR1 and CDR2 (germline): ENHRY, SYGVKD. There are 11 residues in the CDR3. CDR3: CAISEFYEQYF. The CDR3 bases are TGTGCCATCAGTGAGTTCTACGAGCAGTACTTC.

The chain carries TRBV12-5 and TRBJ1-1, with TRBD1 matching 7 bases. Trimming at V came to 6 bases and at J to 6 bases, leaving 10 bases not matched to a gene. The CDR3 runs to 14 residues. Germline CDR1 and CDR2: LGHNT and FRNRAP. The CDR3 DNA reads TGTGCTAGTGGGACGTTAACAGGGGATCCTGAAGCTTTCTTT. Protein sequence: CASGTLTGDPEAFF.

This chain uses TRBV12-5 with TRBJ1-1; TRBD1 matches at 11 bases. CDR3 length: 16 amino acids. The germline gives CDR1 LGHNT, CDR2 FRNRAP. Losses at the gene ends were 4 bases for V and 2 bases for J; bases not matched to a gene: 6. The DNA for the CDR3 is TGTGCTAGTGGTTCCGGACAGGGGGCGGGAAACACTGAAGCTTTCTTT. It translates to CASGSGQGAGNTEAFF. The full variable domain, its missing parts supplied by reference TRBV12-5 and TRBJ1-1, is DARVTQTPRHKVTEMGQEVTMRCQPILGHNTVFWYRQTMMQGLELLAYFRNRAPLDDSGMPKDRFSAEMPDATLATLKIQPSEPRDSAVYFCASGSGQGAGNTEAFFGQGTRLTVV.

J is TRBJ1-6 and V is TRBV27; D is unresolved. Trimming left V 4 bases short and J 3 bases short, with 16 bases between. CDR3 size: 17 residues. Looked up from germline, CDR1 is MNHEY and CDR2 is SMNVEV (reference sequence). CDR3: CASSSPSSGFYNSPLHF. For the CDR3, the DNA is TGTGCCAGCAGTTCACCTTCTTCGGGCTTCTATAATTCACCCCTCCACTTT.

This clone occurred once. This rearrangement joins TRBV5-1 to TRBJ1-2; TRBD1 matches 7 bases. The CDR3 loop spans 13 amino acids. Looked up from germline, CDR1 is SGHRS and CDR2 is YFSETQ. The V gene end was trimmed by 4 bases and the J gene end by 8 bases; junction bases not matched to a gene: 8. CDR3 residues: CASSLGQSMGYTF. Here the CDR3 DNA reads TGCGCCAGCAGCCTGGGACAGTCTATGGGCTACACCTTC.

V gene TRBV10-3 combines with J gene TRBJ1-5; D not certain. Germline V gene lookup returns CDR1 ENHRY and CDR2 SYGVKD. V lost 10 bases to trimming and J lost 4 bases, with 17 bases between them. The CDR3 length is 14 residues. The CDR3 is CATRRAEDNQPQHF. Written as DNA, the CDR3 is TGTGCCACACGTAGGGCTGAGGATAATCAGCCCCAGCATTTT.

The V and J genes are TRBV3-1 (or the pseudogene TRBV3-2) and TRBJ1-6; 8 nucleotides match TRBD1. The CDR3 consists of 15 residues. Losses at the gene ends were 1 base for V and 10 bases for J; bases not matched to a gene: 6. Germline V lookup: CDR1 LGHDT, CDR2 YNNKEL (reference sequence). In DNA, the CDR3 is TGTGCCAGCAGCCAAGGGGACAGGTCAGGATCACCCCTCCACTTT. Translated, it gives CASSQGDRSGSPLHF.

The chain has TRBV10-3 and TRBJ1-4; possibly TRBD1 for D (5 bases). This CDR3 region has 14 residues. The germline gives CDR1 ENHRY, CDR2 SYGVKD. The V end was cut by 3 bases, the J end by 13 bases, with 18 bases between. The CDR3 DNA reads as TGTGCCATCAGTGACTCATGGGGGGGTGTTGGACTGTTTTTT. Encoded protein: CAISDSWGGVGLFF.

This clone was seen more than once but under ten times. The chain combines TRBV6-6 with TRBJ1-5; tentatively, D is TRBD1 (5 bases). Germline CDR1 reads MNHNY; CDR2 reads SVGAGI (reference sequence). The germline V and J ends were trimmed by 2 bases and 4 bases, with 15 bases remaining between them. This CDR3 is 16 amino acids long. The CDR3 bases are TGTGCCAGCAGTTACCCAACAGGTCACGGGAATCAGCCCCAGCATTTT. Amino acids: CASSYPTGHGNQPQHF.

The chain carries TRBV6-5 and TRBJ2-4, with D unresolved. Trimming stripped 5 bases from V and 0 bases from J, with 8 bases between. Germline V gene lookup returns CDR1 MNHEY and CDR2 SVGAGI. The CDR3 runs to 14 residues. The CDR3 here is CASSRGLAKNIQYF. The CDR3 DNA reads TGTGCCAGCAGTAGAGGATTAGCCAAAAACATTCAGTACTTC.

The chain links TRBV4-1 to TRBJ1-2, with D perhaps TRBD1 (6 bases). Trimming pared 4 bases from V and 10 bases from J, leaving 19 bases between. Germline V gives CDR1 MGHRA, CDR2 YSYEKL. The CDR3 runs to 14 residues. The CDR3 region has the DNA TGCGCCAGCAGCCTTTCGACTATTGGGGGCTTCTACACCTTC. Residues: CASSLSTIGGFYTF.

V is TRBV6-6 and J is TRBJ2-1, with 7 bases aligning to TRBD2. Unmatched junction bases numbered 17, after V lost 6 bases and J lost 9 bases. Germline CDR1 MNHNY, CDR2 SVGAGI (reference sequence). The CDR3 runs 16 residues. CDR3 DNA: TGTGCCAGCAGGGGCGATGAGGGACTATACTCGGTTGAGCAGTTCTTC. Translation: CASRGDEGLYSVEQFF.

V gene TRBV5-6 combines with J gene TRBJ1-6; D unresolved. The CDR3 is made up of 11 amino acids. The V and J ends lost 1 base and 13 bases respectively, with 6 bases between them. Germline V gene lookup returns CDR1 SGHDT and CDR2 YYEEEE. The CDR3 loop reads CASSLNSPLHF. For the CDR3, the DNA is TGTGCCAGCAGCTTGAATAGTCCCCTCCACTTT.

The V call is TRBV15, the J call TRBJ1-2; 7 bases match TRBD1. The length of the CDR3 is 15 residues. Losses at the gene ends were 0 bases for V and 4 bases for J; bases not matched to a gene: 5. The germline CDR1 and CDR2 sequences are LNHNV and YYDKDF (reference sequence). The CDR3 is CATSRDPEGAYGYTF. The DNA for the CDR3 is TGTGCCACCAGCAGAGATCCTGAGGGGGCCTATGGCTACACCTTC.

This CDR3 reads CASSQDGGGSYNEQFF. In DNA, the CDR3 is TGCGCCAGCAGCCAAGATGGGGGAGGCTCCTACAATGAGCAGTTCTTC. The chain carries TRBV4-1 and TRBJ2-1; weak D call: TRBD2 (6 bases). This CDR3 contains 16 residues. The V gene lost 0 bases and the J gene lost 0 bases, with 9 bases spanning the gap. The V gene's germline CDR1 is MGHRA and CDR2 YSYEKL.

CDR3 loop: CASSGLAVAYEQYF. As DNA, the CDR3 is TGTGCCAGCAGTGGACTAGCTGTTGCCTACGAGCAGTACTTC. The chain carries TRBV6-2 or TRBV6-3 and TRBJ2-7; 8 positions match TRBD2. The CDR3 has 14 amino acids. Trimming removed 5 bases from V and 2 bases from J; junction bases left unmatched: 5. Germline CDR1 reads MNHEY; CDR2 reads SVGEGT.

This chain links TRBV5-4 with TRBJ1-5; D gene unclear. Looked up from germline, CDR1 is SGHNT and CDR2 is YYREEE (reference sequence). The CDR3 consists of 15 residues. The ends were cut back, 0 bases at V and 4 bases at J, with 11 bases in the middle. The CDR3 protein is CASSLAGSPNQPQHF. CDR3 in DNA: TGTGCCAGCAGCTTGGCAGGATCGCCGAATCAGCCCCAGCATTTT.